The 17 T cell receptor beta chains presented below share a single source sample, sequenced in a study of blood T cell repertoires in COVID-19 (dated by TCRdb to 2018 to 2021). The method was the immunoSEQ multiplex PCR assay. Imported from immuneACCESS, the table was reduced by TCRdb to in-frame sequences with V and J called. These copies leave out some clones; in studies compared against another copy, an unresolved V gene accounts for under half, and the cause of the remainder is not known. A total of approximately 200,000 clones appear in this sample, approximately 90% of them only once. 2.5% to 3% of the sample is in the top ten clones. Source material: peripheral blood. All receptors derive from a woman aged 25-40 years with active or convalescent COVID-19.

The CDR3 is CSVSPGQNTEAFF. CDR3 bases: TGCAGCGTAAGCCCGGGACAGAACACTGAAGCTTTCTTT. This chain links TRBV29-1 with TRBJ1-1; a possible D gene is TRBD1 (6 bases). Trimming took 6 bases from V and 1 from J, leaving 12 bases between them. The CDR3 has 13 residues. Per the germline V gene, CDR1 is SQVTM and CDR2 is ANQGSEA.

This sequence joins TRBV5-4 and TRBJ2-3, with D perhaps TRBD2 (5 bases). V was cut by 7 bases and J by 5 bases, with 5 bases left in between. The CDR3 length is 10 residues. The germline V gene encodes CDR1 SGHNT and CDR2 YYREEE (reference sequence). CDR3 coding DNA: TGTGCCAGCGAGGGAGATACGCAGTATTTT. Translated: CASEGDTQYF. The whole variable domain, remainder taken from reference TRBV5-4 and TRBJ2-3, is ETGVTQSPTHLIKTRGQQVTLRCSSQSGHNTVSWYQQALGQGPQFIFQYYREEENGRGNFPPRFSGLQFPNYSSELNVNALELDDSALYLCASEGDTQYFGPGTRLTVL.

The chain carries TRBV9 and TRBJ2-6, with a possible D match to TRBD2 (6 bases). The V end lost 4 bases, the J end lost 2 bases, and 10 bases lay between the germline ends. Germline CDR1 and CDR2: SGDLS and YYNGEE. This CDR3 comprises 15 residues. CDR3 sequence (DNA): TGTGCCAGCAGCCCTCGGGAGACTGGGGCCAACGTCCTGACTTTC. Protein sequence: CASSPRETGANVLTF.

The chain employs TRBV6-5 and TRBJ1-1, with D unresolved. Looked up from germline, CDR1 is MNHEY and CDR2 is SVGAGI. The CDR3 is 14 amino acids. V shed 2 bases and J shed 5 bases, with 12 bases lying between them. The CDR3, as DNA: TGTGCCAGCAGTTACGGAGGGTGGAAGACTGAAGCTTTCTTT. Protein sequence: CASSYGGWKTEAFF.

V usage is TRBV18 and J usage is TRBJ1-1; D is uncertain. Germline V gene data show CDR1 as KGHSH and CDR2 as LQKENI. The CDR3 is made up of 15 amino acids. Trimming left V 2 bases short and J 1 base short, with 11 bases between. CDR3 in amino acids: CASSPRGRGNTEAFF. In DNA form, the CDR3 reads TGTGCCAGCTCACCAAGAGGACGGGGGAACACTGAAGCTTTCTTT.

The gene calls are TRBV6-5 and TRBJ2-5, with TRBD1 as a possible D gene (5 bases). Trimming left V 0 bases short and J 5 bases short, with 10 bases between. CDR3 length equals 14 residues. Germline values: CDR1 MNHEY, CDR2 SVGAGI. As DNA, the CDR3 is TGTGCCAGCAGTTACTCGCAGGGAAGGGAGACCCAGTACTTC. Amino acids: CASSYSQGRETQYF.

The chain employs TRBV11-2 and TRBJ1-1, with D tentatively TRBD1 (6 bases). The CDR3 sequence is 14 residues long. CDR1 and CDR2 from the germline V gene are SGHAT and FQNNGV. Trimming removed 3 bases at V and 4 bases at J, with 12 bases between. CDR3: CASSFPGHITEAFF. The CDR3 region has the DNA TGTGCCAGCAGCTTTCCGGGACACATCACTGAAGCTTTCTTT.

This sequence joins TRBV10-1 and TRBJ2-7; D not certain. The CDR3 runs to 12 residues. Germline V gene data show CDR1 as WNHNN and CDR2 as SYGVQD (reference sequence). With 6 bases removed from V and 7 bases from J, the gap between germline ends came to 13 bases. The CDR3 here is CASSPGPAEQYF. Written as DNA, the CDR3 is TGCGCCAGCAGCCCCGGCCCAGCGGAGCAGTACTTC.

This clone was observed once. The chain links TRBV11-2 to TRBJ2-1; 11 positions match TRBD1. Germline CDR1 SGHAT, CDR2 FQNNGV. The V gene end was trimmed by 0 bases and the J gene end by 4 bases; junction bases not matched to a gene: 2. This CDR3 contains 16 residues. As DNA, the CDR3 is TGTGCCAGCAGCTTAGACCGGGACAGGGGGTACAATGAGCAGTTCTTC. As protein: CASSLDRDRGYNEQFF.

J is TRBJ2-1 and V is TRBV6-6, with a weak D call TRBD2 (5 bases). The CDR3 spans 13 residues. The germline V gene encodes CDR1 MNHNY and CDR2 SVGAGI (reference sequence). Trimming pared 6 bases from V and 8 bases from J, leaving 14 bases between. CDR3 DNA sequence: TGTGCCAGCAGGCAGGAGGCGGGCGATGAGCAGTTCTTC. Translated: CASRQEAGDEQFF.

The gene calls are TRBV24-1 and TRBJ1-1; possible D gene TRBD1, 6 bases. CDR3 length: 13 amino acids. Germline loops: CDR1 KGHDR, CDR2 SFDVKD. Trimming cost V 2 bases and J 5 bases, with 8 bases left between them. CDR3 loop: CATSDSTGTEAFF. CDR3 nucleotide sequence: TGTGCCACCAGTGATTCTACAGGGACTGAAGCTTTCTTT.

The chain joins TRBV10-3 to TRBJ2-1; D is perhaps TRBD2 (6 bases). Trimming cost V 8 bases and J 1 base, with 24 bases left between them. This CDR3 has 18 residues. Germline assignment: CDR1 ENHRY and CDR2 SYGVKD. For the CDR3, the DNA is TGTGCCATCCGAGGGGAAGTAGGCTTGCGGGGATCCTACAATGAGCAGTTCTTC. This codes for CAIRGEVGLRGSYNEQFF.

This clone was picked up a small number of times. CDR3 coding DNA: TGTGCCATCAGACAGGGCCTCATGAACACTGAAGCTTTCTTT. It is translated as CAIRQGLMNTEAFF. The genes are TRBV10-3 and TRBJ1-1; D is possibly TRBD1 (6 bases). Germline CDR1 reads ENHRY; CDR2 reads SYGVKD. Trimming stripped 6 bases from V and 0 bases from J, with 11 bases between. The CDR3 sequence is 14 residues long.

The CDR3 region has the DNA TGTGCCAGCAGTCCCCAGGAGGGTGAAAAACTGTTTTTT. The encoded protein is CASSPQEGEKLFF. The chain couples TRBV27 to TRBJ1-4; D unresolved. Germline CDR1 and CDR2: MNHEY and SMNVEV (reference sequence). Trimming cost V 5 bases and J 7 bases, with 11 bases left between them. CDR3 length equals 13 residues.

The chain joins TRBV4-1 to TRBJ1-4; 7 bases align to TRBD1. The trim removed 3 bases at V and 4 bases at J, leaving 2 bases unmatched. The V gene's germline CDR1 is MGHRA and CDR2 YSYEKL. The CDR3 extends over 14 amino acids. Written as DNA, the CDR3 is TGCGCCAGCAGCCAGACAGGGTTTAATGAAAAACTGTTTTTT. It is translated as CASSQTGFNEKLFF.

The chain recombines TRBV7-9 with TRBJ1-4, with 7 bases identical to TRBD1. This CDR3 has 17 residues. Trimming cost V 5 bases and J 4 bases; bases outside gene matches: 13. Germline V gene sequence: CDR1 SEHNR, CDR2 FQNEAQ (reference sequence). CDR3 in DNA: TGTGCCAGCAGCCTAGGTCGACGGGACAGTAATAATGAAAAACTGTTTTTT. Protein product: CASSLGRRDSNNEKLFF.

The V call is TRBV28, the J call TRBJ1-2, with D maybe TRBD1 (6 bases). Germline CDR1 and CDR2: MDHEN and SYDVKM. This CDR3 comprises 12 residues. V was clipped by 7 bases and J by 3 bases, with 9 bases between them. DNA of the CDR3: TGTGCCAGCATACAGGGTGACTATGGCTACACCTTC. It is translated as CASIQGDYGYTF.